A single sample is the source of the 2 T cell receptor beta chains below, sequenced in a study of spatial heterogeneity in lung cancer. Time point: blood at routine non-recurrence follow-up after resection. Whole RNA obtained from tumor, nontumor lung or frozen PBMC underwent sequencing without sorting. Via MiXCR, TCRdb re-called the 5' RACE reads, giving one row per CDR3 protein. The top ten hold over 30% of the sample, which has 50,000 to 60,000 distinct CDR3 sequences, less than 9% seen once. Material: PBMCs, obtained at follow-up. All receptors derive from a female donor with early-stage non-small cell lung cancer.

The J gene is TRBJ2-3, the V gene TRBV25-1; no definite D call. The CDR3 totals 14 residues. The V end was cut by 1 base, the J end by 0 bases, with 5 bases between. Germline CDR1 is MGHDK and CDR2 is SYGVNS. The CDR3: CASSELRSTDTQYF. In DNA form, the CDR3 reads TGTGCCAGCAGTGAATTGAGAAGCACAGATACGCAGTATTTT.

This clonotype has a handful of counts. The chain joins TRBV10-3 to TRBJ1-1; the D is unclear. This CDR3 contains 14 residues. Germline CDR1 is ENHRY and CDR2 is SYGVKD. Trimming shortened V by 8 bases and J by 2 bases, and 15 bases separated the two germline ends. This CDR3 is CAIVENPENTEAFF. In nucleotides, the CDR3 is TGTGCCATCGTGGAGAACCCTGAAAACACTGAAGCTTTCTTT.